This record covers a single T cell receptor beta chain. The sample comes from a study of blood T cell repertoires in COVID-19. Generated by immunoSEQ multiplex PCR, the TCRdb table keeps only in-frame clones and is missing some. Seen here are 250,000 to 400,000 clones, around 90% observed once, and the top ten hold under 3.5%. Sequencing was done on a sample of peripheral blood. This TCR was sampled from a young woman with COVID-19, enrolled during active disease.

The CDR3 DNA follows: TGTGCCAGCAGCTTAGTAAACATCCCAGGGAATGAGCAGTTCTTC. Translated, it gives CASSLVNIPGNEQFF. The genes are TRBV7-8 and TRBJ2-1, with D possibly matching TRBD1 (5 bases). The CDR3 covers 15 residues. CDR1 is SGHVS, CDR2 FQNEAQ, per germline. Trimming cost V 1 base and J 7 bases, with 14 bases left between them.